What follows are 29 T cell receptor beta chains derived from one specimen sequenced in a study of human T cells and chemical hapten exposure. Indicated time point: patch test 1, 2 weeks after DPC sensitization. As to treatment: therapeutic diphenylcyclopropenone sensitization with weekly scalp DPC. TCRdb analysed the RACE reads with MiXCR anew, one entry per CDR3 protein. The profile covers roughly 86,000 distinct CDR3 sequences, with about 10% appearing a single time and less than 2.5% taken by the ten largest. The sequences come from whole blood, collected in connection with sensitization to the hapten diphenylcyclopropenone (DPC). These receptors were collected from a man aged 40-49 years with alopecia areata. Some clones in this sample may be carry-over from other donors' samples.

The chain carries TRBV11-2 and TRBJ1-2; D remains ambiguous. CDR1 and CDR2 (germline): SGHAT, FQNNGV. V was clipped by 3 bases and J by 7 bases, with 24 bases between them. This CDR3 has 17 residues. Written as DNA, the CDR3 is TGTGCCAGCAGCTTTCCGGGGTCCGGGTATGGGAATCTTGGCTACACCTTC. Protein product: CASSFPGSGYGNLGYTF.

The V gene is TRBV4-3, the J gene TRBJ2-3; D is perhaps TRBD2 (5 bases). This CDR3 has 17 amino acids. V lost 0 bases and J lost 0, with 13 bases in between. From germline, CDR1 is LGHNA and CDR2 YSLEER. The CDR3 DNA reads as TGCGCCAGCAGCCAAGATCGGGGTACCTCTAGCACAGATACGCAGTATTTT. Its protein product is CASSQDRGTSSTDTQYF.

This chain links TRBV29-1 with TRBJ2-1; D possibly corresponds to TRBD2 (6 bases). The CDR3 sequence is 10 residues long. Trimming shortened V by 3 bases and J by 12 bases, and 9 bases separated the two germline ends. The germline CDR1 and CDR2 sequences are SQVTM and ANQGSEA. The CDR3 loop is CSVDWGVQFF. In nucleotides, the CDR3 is TGCAGCGTTGATTGGGGGGTGCAGTTCTTC.

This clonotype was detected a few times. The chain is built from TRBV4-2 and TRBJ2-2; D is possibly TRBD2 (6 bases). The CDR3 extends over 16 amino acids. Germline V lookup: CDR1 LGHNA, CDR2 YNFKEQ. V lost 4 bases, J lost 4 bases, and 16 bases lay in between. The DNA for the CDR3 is TGTGCCAGCAGCCGCCTCTCGGGGGATGTCACCGGGGAGCTGTTTTTT. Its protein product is CASSRLSGDVTGELFF.

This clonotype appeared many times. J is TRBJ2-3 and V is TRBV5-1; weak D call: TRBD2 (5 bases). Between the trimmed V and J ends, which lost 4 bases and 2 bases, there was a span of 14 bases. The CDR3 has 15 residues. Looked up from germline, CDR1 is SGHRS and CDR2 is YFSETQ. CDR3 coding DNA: TGCGCCAGCAGCAGAATAGCGCAACCCACAGATACGCAGTATTTT. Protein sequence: CASSRIAQPTDTQYF.

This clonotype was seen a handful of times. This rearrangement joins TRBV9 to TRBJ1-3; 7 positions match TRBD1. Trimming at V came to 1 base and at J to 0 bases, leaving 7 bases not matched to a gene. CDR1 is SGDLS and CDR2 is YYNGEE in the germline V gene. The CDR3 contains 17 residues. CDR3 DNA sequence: TGTGCCAGCAGCGTATACGACAGGGCAAGCTCTGGAAACACCATATATTTT. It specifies CASSVYDRASSGNTIYF.

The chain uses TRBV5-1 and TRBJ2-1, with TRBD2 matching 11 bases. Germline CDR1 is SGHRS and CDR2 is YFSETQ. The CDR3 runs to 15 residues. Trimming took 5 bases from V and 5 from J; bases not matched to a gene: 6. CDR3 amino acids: CASRVAGGTNNEQFF. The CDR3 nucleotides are TGCGCCAGCAGGGTAGCGGGAGGGACAAACAATGAGCAGTTCTTC.

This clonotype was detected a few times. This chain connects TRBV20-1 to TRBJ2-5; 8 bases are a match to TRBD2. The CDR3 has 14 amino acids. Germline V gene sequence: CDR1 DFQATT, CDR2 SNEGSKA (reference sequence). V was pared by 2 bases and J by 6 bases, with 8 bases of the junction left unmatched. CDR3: CSARPGGVEKTQYF. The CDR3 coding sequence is TGCAGTGCTAGACCGGGGGGGGTCGAGAAGACCCAGTACTTC.

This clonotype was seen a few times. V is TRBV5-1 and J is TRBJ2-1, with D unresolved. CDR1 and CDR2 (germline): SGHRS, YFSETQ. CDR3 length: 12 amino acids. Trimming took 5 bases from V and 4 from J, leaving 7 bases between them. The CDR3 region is CASRVGYNEQFF. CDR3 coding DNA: TGCGCCAGCAGGGTCGGTTACAATGAGCAGTTCTTC.

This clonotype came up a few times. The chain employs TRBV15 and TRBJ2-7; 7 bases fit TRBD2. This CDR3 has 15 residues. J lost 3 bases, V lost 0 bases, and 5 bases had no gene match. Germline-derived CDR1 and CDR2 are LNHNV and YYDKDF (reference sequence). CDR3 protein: CATSRDGTSDYEQYV. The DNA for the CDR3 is TGTGCCACCAGCAGAGATGGAACTAGCGACTACGAGCAGTACGTC.

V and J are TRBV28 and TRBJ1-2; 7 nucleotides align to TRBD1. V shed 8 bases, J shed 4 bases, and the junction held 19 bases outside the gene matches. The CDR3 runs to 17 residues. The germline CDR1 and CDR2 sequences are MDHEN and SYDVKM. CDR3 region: CASSHGKGAFGIYGYTF. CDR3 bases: TGTGCCAGCTCCCATGGAAAGGGGGCTTTTGGGATCTATGGCTACACCTTC.

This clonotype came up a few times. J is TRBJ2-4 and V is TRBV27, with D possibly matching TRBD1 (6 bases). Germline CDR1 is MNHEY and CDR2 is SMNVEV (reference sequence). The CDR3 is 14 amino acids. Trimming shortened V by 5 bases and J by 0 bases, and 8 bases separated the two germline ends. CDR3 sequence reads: CASSLDRAKNIQYF. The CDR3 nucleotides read TGTGCCAGCAGTCTGGACAGAGCCAAAAACATTCAGTACTTC.

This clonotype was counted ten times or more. The CDR3 protein is CASSLALLAGGPTDTQYF. CDR3 in DNA: TGTGCCAGCAGCTTAGCCCTACTAGCGGGAGGGCCCACAGATACGCAGTATTTT. J is TRBJ2-3 and V is TRBV7-2; 13 bases are a match to TRBD2. V lost 0 bases and J lost 2; bases outside the gene matches: 5. Germline loops: CDR1 SGHTA, CDR2 FQGNSA. The CDR3 spans 18 residues.

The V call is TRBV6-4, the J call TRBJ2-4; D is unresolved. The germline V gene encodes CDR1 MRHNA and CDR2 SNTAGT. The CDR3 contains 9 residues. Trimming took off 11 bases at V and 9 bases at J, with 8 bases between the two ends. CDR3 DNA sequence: TGTGCCCCCCGCGTCATTCAGTACTTC. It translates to CAPRVIQYF.

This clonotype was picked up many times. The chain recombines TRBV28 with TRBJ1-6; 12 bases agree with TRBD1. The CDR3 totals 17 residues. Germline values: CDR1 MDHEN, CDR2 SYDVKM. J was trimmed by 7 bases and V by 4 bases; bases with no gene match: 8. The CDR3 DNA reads TGTGCCAGCAGTTCTTCCGGGACAGGGGGCCAAAATTCACCCCTCCACTTT. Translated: CASSSSGTGGQNSPLHF.

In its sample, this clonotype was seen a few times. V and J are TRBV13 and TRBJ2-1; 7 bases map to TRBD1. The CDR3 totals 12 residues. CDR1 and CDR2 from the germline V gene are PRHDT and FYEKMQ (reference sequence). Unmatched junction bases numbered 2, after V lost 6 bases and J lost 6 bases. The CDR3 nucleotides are TGTGCCAGCAGTCCAGGGGGCAATGAGCAGTTCTTC. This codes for CASSPGGNEQFF.

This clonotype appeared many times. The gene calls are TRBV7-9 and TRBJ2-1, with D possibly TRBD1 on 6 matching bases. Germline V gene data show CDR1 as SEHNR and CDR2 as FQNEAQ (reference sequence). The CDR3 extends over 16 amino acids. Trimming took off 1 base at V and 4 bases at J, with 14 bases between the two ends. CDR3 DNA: TGTGCCAGCAGCTTAGTCCCACAGGACAGTTACAATGAGCAGTTCTTC. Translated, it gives CASSLVPQDSYNEQFF.

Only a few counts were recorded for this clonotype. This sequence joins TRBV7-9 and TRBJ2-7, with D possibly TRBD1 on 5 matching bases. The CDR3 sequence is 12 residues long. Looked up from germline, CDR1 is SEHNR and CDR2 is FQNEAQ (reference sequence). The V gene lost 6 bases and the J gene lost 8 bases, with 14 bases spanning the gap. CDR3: CASSFDRSQQYV. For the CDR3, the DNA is TGTGCCAGCAGTTTCGACAGATCCCAGCAGTACGTC.

The DNA for the CDR3 is TGCAGTGCTAGAGATCTCGGAGGCCATGAGCAGTTCTTC. Translation: CSARDLGGHEQFF. The rearrangement uses TRBV20-1 and TRBJ2-1, with a possible D match to TRBD2 (5 bases). V lost 0 bases, J lost 8 bases, and 11 bases lay in between. The CDR3 totals 13 residues. Looked up from germline, CDR1 is DFQATT and CDR2 is SNEGSKA (reference sequence).

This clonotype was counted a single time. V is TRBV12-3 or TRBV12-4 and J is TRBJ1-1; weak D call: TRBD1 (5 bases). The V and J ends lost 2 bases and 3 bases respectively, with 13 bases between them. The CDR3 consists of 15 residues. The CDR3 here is CASSLNGASYTEAFF. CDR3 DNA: TGTGCCAGCAGTTTAAATGGGGCGTCGTACACTGAAGCTTTCTTT.

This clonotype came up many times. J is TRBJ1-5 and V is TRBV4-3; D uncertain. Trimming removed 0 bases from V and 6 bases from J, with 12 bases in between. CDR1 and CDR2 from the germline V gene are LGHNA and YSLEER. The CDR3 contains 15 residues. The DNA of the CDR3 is TGCGCCAGCAGCCAAGAACTGGGAAGGCTTCAGCCCCAGCATTTT. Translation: CASSQELGRLQPQHF.

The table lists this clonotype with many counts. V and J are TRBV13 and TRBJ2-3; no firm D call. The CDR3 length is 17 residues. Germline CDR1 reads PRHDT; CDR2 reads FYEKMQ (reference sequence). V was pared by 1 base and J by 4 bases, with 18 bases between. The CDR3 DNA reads TGTGCCAGCAGCTTAGCCAGCAGTGCGGCCCAGGCAGATACGCAGTATTTT. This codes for CASSLASSAAQADTQYF.

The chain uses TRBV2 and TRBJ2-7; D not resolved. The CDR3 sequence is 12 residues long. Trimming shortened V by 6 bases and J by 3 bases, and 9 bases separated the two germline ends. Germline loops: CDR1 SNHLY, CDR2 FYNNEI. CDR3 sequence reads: CASREQLYEQYF. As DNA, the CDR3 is TGTGCCAGCAGGGAGCAGCTCTACGAGCAGTACTTC.

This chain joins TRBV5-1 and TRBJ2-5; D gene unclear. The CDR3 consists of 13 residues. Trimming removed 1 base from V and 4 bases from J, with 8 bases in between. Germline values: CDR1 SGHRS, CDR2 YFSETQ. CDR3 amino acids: CASSLKDRETQYF. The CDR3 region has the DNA TGCGCCAGCAGCTTGAAGGATCGAGAGACCCAGTACTTC.

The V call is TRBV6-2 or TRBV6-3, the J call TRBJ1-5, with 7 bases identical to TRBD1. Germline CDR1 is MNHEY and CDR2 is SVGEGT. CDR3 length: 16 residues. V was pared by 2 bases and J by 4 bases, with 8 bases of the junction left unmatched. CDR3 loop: CASSYEGARGNQPQHF. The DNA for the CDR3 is TGTGCCAGCAGTTACGAGGGGGCTCGGGGAAATCAGCCCCAGCATTTT.

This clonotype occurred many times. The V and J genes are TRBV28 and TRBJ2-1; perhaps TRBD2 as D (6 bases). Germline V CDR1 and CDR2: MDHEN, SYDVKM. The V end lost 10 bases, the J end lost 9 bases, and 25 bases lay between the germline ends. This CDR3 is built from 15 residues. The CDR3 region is CATFPISSRRGEQFF. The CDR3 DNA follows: TGTGCCACCTTCCCTATCTCCTCTAGGCGGGGTGAGCAGTTCTTC.

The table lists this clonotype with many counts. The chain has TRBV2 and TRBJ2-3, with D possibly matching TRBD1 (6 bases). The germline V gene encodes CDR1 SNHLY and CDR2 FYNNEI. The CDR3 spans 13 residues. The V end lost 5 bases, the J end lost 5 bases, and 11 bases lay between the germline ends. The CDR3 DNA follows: TGTGCCAGCAGTAACATCAGGGGAGATACGCAGTATTTT. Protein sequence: CASSNIRGDTQYF.

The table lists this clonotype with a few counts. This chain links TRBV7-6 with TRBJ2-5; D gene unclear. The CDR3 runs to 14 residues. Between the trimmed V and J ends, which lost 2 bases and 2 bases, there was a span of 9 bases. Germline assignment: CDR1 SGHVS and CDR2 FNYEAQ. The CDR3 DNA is TGTGCCAGCAGCTTAAATCGACAACAAGAGACCCAGTACTTC. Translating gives CASSLNRQQETQYF. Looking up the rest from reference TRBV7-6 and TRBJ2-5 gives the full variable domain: GAGVSQSPRYKVTKRGQDVALRCDPISGHVSLYWYRQALGQGPEFLTYFNYEAQQDKSGLPNDRFSAERPEGSISTLTIQRTEQRDSAMYRCASSLNRQQETQYFGPGTRLLVL.

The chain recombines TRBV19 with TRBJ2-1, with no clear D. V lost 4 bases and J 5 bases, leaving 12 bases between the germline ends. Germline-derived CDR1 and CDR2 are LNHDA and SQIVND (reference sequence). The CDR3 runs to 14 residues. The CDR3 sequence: CASSTWASHNEQFF. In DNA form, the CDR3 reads TGTGCCAGTAGTACGTGGGCAAGTCACAATGAGCAGTTCTTC.